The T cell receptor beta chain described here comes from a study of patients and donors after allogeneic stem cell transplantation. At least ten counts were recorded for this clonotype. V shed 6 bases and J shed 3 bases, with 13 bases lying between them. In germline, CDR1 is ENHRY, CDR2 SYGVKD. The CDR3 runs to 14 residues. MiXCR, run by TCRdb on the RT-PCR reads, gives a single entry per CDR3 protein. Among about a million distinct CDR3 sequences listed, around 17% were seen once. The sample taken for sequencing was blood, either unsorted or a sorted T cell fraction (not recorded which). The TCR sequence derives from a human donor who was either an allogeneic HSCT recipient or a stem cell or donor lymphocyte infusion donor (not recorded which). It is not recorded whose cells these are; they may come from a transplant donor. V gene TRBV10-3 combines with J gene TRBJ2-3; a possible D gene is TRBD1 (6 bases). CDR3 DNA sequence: TGTGCCATCAGGTTGGGGGCCGGGACAGATACGCAGTATTTT. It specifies CAIRLGAGTDTQYF.